This T cell receptor beta chain is from a study of radiotherapy plus CTLA-4 blockade in lung cancer. Study outcomes and limitations: Strongest reported response predictors: early blood clone changes and post-radiation interferon-beta.

The germline CDR1 and CDR2 sequences are SEHNR and FQNEAQ (reference sequence). V lost 5 bases, J lost 5 bases, and 1 base stayed unmatched. The CDR3 contains 14 residues. Points on this clone: Its specificity is not known.

TCRdb keeps only in-frame clones here, not all; method: immunoSEQ multiplex PCR. Among 25,000 to 35,000 clones, around four fifths were seen once, and the ten largest hold roughly 25%. The chain carries TRBV7-9 and TRBJ1-4, with TRBD1 identical over 11 bases. The sample was peripheral blood, taken from a patient treated with radiotherapy plus ipilimumab. This TCR was sampled from a human donor with non-small cell lung cancer that progressed on radiotherapy plus ipilimumab. CDR3 DNA sequence: TGTGCCAGCAGCAGGACAGGGGGCAATGAAAAACTGTTTTTT. Translation gives CASSRTGGNEKLFF. The full variable domain, rest sourced from reference TRBV7-9 and TRBJ1-4, is DTGVSQNPRHKITKRGQNVTFRCDPISEHNRLYWYRQTLGQGPEFLTYFQNEAQLEKSRLLSDRFSAERPKGSFSTLEIQRTEQGDSAMYLCASSRTGGNEKLFFGSGTQLSVL.